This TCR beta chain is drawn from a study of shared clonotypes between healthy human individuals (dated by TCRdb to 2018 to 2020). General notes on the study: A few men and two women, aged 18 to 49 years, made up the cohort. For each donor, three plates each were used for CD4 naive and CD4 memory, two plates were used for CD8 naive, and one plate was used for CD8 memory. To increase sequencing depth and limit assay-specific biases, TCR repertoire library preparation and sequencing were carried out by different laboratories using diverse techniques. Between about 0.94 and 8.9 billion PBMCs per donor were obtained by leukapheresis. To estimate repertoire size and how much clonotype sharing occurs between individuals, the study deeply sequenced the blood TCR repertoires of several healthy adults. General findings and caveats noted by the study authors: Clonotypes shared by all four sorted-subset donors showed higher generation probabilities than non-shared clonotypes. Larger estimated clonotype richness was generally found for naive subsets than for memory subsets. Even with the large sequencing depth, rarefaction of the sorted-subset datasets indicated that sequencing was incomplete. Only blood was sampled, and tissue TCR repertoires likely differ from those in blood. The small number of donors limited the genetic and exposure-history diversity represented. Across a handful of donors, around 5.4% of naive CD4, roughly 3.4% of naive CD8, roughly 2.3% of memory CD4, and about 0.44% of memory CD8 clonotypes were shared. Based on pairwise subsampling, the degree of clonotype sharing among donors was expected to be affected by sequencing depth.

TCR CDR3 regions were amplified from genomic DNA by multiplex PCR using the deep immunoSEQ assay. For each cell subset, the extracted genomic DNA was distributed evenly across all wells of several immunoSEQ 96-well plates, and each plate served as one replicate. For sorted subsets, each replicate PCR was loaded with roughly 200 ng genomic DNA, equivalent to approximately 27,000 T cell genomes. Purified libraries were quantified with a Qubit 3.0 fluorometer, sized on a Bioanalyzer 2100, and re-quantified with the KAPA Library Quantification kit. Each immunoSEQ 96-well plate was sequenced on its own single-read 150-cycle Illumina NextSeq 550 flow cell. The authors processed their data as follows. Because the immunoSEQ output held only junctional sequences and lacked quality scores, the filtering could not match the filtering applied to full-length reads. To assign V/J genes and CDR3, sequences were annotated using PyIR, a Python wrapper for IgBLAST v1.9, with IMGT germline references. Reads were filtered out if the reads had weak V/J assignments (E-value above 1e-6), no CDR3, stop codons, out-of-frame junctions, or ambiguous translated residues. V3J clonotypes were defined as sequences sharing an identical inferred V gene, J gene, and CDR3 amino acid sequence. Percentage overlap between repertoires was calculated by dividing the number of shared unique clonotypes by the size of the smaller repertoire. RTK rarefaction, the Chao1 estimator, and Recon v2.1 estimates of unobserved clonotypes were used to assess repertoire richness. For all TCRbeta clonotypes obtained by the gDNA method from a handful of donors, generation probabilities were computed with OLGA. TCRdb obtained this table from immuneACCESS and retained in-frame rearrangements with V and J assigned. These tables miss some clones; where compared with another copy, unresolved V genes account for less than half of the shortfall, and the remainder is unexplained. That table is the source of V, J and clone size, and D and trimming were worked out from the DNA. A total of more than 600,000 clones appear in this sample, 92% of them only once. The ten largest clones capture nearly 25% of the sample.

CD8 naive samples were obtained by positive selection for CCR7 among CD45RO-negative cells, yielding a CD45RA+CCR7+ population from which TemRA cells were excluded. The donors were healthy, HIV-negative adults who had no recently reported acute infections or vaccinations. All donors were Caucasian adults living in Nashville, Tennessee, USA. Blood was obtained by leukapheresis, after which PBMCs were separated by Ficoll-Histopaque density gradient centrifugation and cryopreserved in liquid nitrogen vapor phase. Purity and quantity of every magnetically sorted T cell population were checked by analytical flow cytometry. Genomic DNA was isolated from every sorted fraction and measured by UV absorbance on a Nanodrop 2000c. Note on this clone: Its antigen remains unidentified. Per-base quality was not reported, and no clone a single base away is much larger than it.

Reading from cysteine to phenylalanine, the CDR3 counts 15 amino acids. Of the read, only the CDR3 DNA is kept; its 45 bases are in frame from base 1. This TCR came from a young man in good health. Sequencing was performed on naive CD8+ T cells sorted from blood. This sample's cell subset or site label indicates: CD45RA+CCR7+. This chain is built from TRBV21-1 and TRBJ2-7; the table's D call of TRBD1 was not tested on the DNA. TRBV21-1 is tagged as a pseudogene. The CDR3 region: CASSNRDRSSYEQYF. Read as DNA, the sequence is TGTGCCAGCAGCAATCGAGACAGGTCCTCCTACGAGCAGTACTTC.